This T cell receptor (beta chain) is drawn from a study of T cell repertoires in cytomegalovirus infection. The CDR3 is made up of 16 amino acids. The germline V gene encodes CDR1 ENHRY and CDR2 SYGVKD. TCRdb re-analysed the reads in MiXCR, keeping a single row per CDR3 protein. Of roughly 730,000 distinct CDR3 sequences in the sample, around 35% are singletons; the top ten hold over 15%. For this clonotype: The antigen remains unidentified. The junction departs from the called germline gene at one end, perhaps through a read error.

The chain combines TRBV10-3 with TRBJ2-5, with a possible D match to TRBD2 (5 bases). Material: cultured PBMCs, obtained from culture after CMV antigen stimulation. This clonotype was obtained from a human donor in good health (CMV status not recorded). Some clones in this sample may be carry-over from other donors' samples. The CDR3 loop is CAISEISGPPAGGLFF. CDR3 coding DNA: TGTGCCATCAGTGAGATCTCCGGACCGCCAGCAGGAGGCCTCTTCTTC.